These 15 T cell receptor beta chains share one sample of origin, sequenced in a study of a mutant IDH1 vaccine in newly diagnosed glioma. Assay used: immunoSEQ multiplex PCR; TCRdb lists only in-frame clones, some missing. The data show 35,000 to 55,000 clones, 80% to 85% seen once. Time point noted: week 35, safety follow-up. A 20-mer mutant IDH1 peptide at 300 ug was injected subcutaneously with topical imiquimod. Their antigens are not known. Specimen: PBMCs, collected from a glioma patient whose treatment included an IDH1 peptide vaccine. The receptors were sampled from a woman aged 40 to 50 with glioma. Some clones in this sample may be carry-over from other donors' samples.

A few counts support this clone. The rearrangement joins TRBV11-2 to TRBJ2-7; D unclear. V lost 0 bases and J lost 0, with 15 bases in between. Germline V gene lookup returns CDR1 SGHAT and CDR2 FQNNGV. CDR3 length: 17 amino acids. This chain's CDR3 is CASSLDGAPRSSYEQYF. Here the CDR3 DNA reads TGTGCCAGCAGCTTAGATGGAGCGCCCAGGAGCTCCTACGAGCAGTACTTC.

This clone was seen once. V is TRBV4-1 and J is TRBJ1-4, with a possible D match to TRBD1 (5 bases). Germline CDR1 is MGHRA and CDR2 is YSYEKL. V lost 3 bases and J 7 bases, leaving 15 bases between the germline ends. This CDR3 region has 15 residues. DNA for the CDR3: TGCGCCAGCAGCCAGGGGAGCAGGGAAGGTGAAAAACTGTTTTTT. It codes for CASSQGSREGEKLFF.

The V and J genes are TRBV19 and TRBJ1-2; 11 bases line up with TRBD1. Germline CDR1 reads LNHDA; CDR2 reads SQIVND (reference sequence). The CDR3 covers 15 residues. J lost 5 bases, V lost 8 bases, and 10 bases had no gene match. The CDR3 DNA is TGTGCCAGTGGTTACCCGGGACAGGGGGAATATGGCTACACCTTC. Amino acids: CASGYPGQGEYGYTF.

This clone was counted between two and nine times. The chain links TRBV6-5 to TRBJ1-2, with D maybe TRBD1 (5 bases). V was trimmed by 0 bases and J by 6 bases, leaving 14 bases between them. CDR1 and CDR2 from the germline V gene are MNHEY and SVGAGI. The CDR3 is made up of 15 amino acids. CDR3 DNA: TGTGCCAGCAGTTACTCGAGTGGGGGGAGGAATGGCTACACCTTC. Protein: CASSYSSGGRNGYTF.

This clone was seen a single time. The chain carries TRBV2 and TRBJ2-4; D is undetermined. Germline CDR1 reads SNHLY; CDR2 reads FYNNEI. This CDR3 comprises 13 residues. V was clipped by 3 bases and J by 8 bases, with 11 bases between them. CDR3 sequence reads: CASSDERRDIQYF. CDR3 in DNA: TGTGCCAGCAGTGACGAGCGTCGCGACATTCAGTACTTC. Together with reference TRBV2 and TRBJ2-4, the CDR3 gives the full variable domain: EPEVTQTPSHQVTQMGQEVILRCVPISNHLYFYWYRQILGQKVEFLVSFYNNEISEKSEIFDDQFSVERPDGSNFTLKIRSTKLEDSAMYFCASSDERRDIQYFGAGTRLSVL.

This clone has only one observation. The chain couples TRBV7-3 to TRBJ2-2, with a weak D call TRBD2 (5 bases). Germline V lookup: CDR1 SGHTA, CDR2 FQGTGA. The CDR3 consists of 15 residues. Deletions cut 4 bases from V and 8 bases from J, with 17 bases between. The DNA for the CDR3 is TGTGCCAGCAGCTACGGCCCCTTACGAGGGGGGGAGCTGTTTTTT. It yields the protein CASSYGPLRGGELFF.

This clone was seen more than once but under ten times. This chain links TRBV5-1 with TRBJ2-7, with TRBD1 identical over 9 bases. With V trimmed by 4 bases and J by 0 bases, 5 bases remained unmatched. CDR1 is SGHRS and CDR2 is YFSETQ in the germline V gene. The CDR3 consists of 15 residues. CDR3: CASSGGQGPSYEQYF. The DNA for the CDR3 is TGCGCCAGCAGCGGCGGACAGGGGCCCTCCTACGAGCAGTACTTC.

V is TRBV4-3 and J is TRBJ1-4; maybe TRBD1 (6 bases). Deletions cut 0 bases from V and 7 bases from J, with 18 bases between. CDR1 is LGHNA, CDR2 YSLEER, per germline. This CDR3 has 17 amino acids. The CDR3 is CASSQDSGGLIGEKLFF. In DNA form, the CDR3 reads TGCGCCAGCAGCCAAGATAGCGGGGGGCTAATAGGTGAAAAACTGTTTTTT.

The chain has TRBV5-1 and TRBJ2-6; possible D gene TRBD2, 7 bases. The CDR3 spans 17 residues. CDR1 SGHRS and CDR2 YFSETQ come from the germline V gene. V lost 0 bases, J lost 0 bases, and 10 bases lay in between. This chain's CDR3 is CASSLAGGTSGANVLTF. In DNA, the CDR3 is TGCGCCAGCAGCTTGGCGGGGGGCACCTCTGGGGCCAACGTCCTGACTTTC. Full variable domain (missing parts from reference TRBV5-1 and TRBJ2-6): KAGVTQTPRYLIKTRGQQVTLSCSPISGHRSVSWYQQTPGQGLQFLFEYFSETQRNKGNFPGRFSGRQFSNSRSEMNVSTLELGDSALYLCASSLAGGTSGANVLTFGAGSRLTVL.

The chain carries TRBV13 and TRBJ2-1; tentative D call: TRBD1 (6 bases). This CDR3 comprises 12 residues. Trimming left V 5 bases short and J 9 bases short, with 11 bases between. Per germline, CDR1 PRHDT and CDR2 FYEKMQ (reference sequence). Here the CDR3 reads CASSRTGSEQFF. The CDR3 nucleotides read TGTGCCAGCAGCCGAACAGGGAGTGAGCAGTTCTTC.

The CDR3 bases are TGTGCCAGCAGCCTAATAGAGGCCGGGGAGCTGTTTTTT. It codes for CASSLIEAGELFF. The chain joins TRBV7-9 to TRBJ2-2; D is unclear. CDR1 SEHNR and CDR2 FQNEAQ come from the germline V gene (reference sequence). V lost 5 bases to trimming and J lost 6 bases, with 10 bases between them. CDR3 size: 13 residues.

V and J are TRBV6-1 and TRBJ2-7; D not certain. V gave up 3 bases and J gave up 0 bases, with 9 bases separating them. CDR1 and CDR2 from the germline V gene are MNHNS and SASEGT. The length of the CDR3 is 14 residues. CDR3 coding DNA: TGTGCCAGCAGTGATCCGACGAACTCCTACGAGCAGTACTTC. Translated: CASSDPTNSYEQYF.

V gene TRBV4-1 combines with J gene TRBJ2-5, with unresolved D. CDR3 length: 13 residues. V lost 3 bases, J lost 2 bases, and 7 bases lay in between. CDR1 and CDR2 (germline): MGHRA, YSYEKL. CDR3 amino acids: CASSQFQQETQYF. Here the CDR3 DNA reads TGCGCCAGCAGCCAGTTTCAGCAAGAGACCCAGTACTTC.

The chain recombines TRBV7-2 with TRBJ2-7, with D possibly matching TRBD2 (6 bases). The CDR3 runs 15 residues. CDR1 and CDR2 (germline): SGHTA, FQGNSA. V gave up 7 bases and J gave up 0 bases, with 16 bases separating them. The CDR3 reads CASTNPRGPSYEQYF. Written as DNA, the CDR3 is TGTGCCAGCACTAACCCGCGGGGCCCCTCCTACGAGCAGTACTTC.

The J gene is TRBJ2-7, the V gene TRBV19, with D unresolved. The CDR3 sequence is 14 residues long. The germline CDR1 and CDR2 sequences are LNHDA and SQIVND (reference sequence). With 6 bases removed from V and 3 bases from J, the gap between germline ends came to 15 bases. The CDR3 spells CASSPAMLDYEQYF. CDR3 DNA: TGTGCCAGTAGCCCCGCCATGCTGGACTACGAGCAGTACTTC.